The 8 T cell receptor beta chains reported below all come from one sample, sequenced in a study of OX40 agonist ivuxolimab in advanced cancers. The protocol was immunoSEQ multiplex PCR, while the TCRdb copy is restricted to in-frame clones and leaves out a portion. The sample shows about 40,000 clones, 70% to 85% of them seen only once. Sequenced material: CD4+ or CD8+ T cells sorted from blood, taken in a trial of the OX40 agonist ivuxolimab. The receptors here all came from an adult with an advanced solid tumor such as melanoma, head and neck, liver or kidney cancer.

The genes are TRBV5-1 and TRBJ1-5, with 10 nucleotides matching TRBD1. Per germline, CDR1 SGHRS and CDR2 YFSETQ. The CDR3 covers 16 residues. The J segment lost 5 bases and the V segment lost 1 base, leaving 6 bases of the junction unmatched. CDR3 DNA: TGCGCCAGCAGCTTGAAAGACAGGGGGCGGCATCAGCCCCAGCATTTT. Amino acid sequence: CASSLKDRGRHQPQHF.

The V call is TRBV6-1, the J call TRBJ2-7; tentative D call: TRBD1 (6 bases). The germline V gene encodes CDR1 MNHNS and CDR2 SASEGT. V shed 6 bases and J shed 3 bases, with 9 bases lying between them. The CDR3 length is 12 residues. The CDR3 loop reads CASSRDNYEQYF. DNA for the CDR3: TGTGCCAGCAGCCGGGACAACTACGAGCAGTACTTC.

The V and J genes are TRBV7-8 and TRBJ2-3; 7 bases are a match to TRBD2. The germline V gene encodes CDR1 SGHVS and CDR2 FQNEAQ. This CDR3 is built from 11 residues. V was clipped by 6 bases and J by 8 bases; unmatched bases: 2. The CDR3 loop is CASSQRGTQYF. The CDR3 DNA is TGTGCCAGCAGTCAGCGGGGTACGCAGTATTTT.

This chain joins TRBV19 and TRBJ1-1; no reliable D call. The CDR3 length is 14 residues. The germline CDR1 and CDR2 sequences are LNHDA and SQIVND (reference sequence). The V and J ends lost 5 bases and 4 bases respectively, with 14 bases between them. CDR3 protein: CASSRTAAGTEAFF. The DNA of the CDR3 is TGTGCCAGTAGTCGGACCGCTGCGGGCACTGAAGCTTTCTTT.

The chain recombines TRBV5-1 with TRBJ2-3; 8 nucleotides line up with TRBD1. This CDR3 region has 16 residues. Germline V gives CDR1 SGHRS, CDR2 YFSETQ. With 2 bases clipped from V and 5 bases from J, the junction kept 10 bases outside the gene matches. The CDR3 is CASSFRGRLREDTQYF. The CDR3 DNA sequence: TGCGCCAGCAGCTTCAGGGGGCGCCTCCGTGAAGATACGCAGTATTTT. The full variable domain, rest sourced from reference TRBV5-1 and TRBJ2-3, is KAGVTQTPRYLIKTRGQQVTLSCSPISGHRSVSWYQQTPGQGLQFLFEYFSETQRNKGNFPGRFSGRQFSNSRSEMNVSTLELGDSALYLCASSFRGRLREDTQYFGPGTRLTVL.

The chain joins TRBV5-6 to TRBJ2-1, with 7 bases matching TRBD2. Trimming at V came to 4 bases and at J to 4 bases, leaving 11 bases not matched to a gene. CDR3 length equals 16 residues. Germline assignment: CDR1 SGHDT and CDR2 YYEEEE. The CDR3 reads CASSLLKAGPYNEQFF. CDR3 in DNA: TGTGCCAGCAGCCTACTCAAAGCGGGGCCGTACAATGAGCAGTTCTTC.

The gene calls are TRBV5-1 and TRBJ2-2, with D perhaps matching TRBD2 (5 bases). Trimming stripped 4 bases from V and 7 bases from J, with 17 bases between. Germline V gene sequence: CDR1 SGHRS, CDR2 YFSETQ. This CDR3 spans 15 amino acids. CDR3 residues: CASSATSESGGELFF. CDR3 DNA sequence: TGCGCCAGCAGCGCCACTAGTGAATCCGGCGGGGAGCTGTTTTTT.

This clone occurred once. The gene calls are TRBV5-1 and TRBJ1-1, with a weak D call TRBD1 (5 bases). This CDR3 spans 13 amino acids. Trimming shortened V by 4 bases and J by 3 bases, and 10 bases separated the two germline ends. Germline loops: CDR1 SGHRS, CDR2 YFSETQ. The CDR3: CASSPTGDTEAFF. The CDR3, as DNA: TGCGCCAGCAGCCCTACAGGAGACACTGAAGCTTTCTTT. The full variable domain, in which reference TRBV5-1 and TRBJ1-1 provide the parts outside the CDR3, is KAGVTQTPRYLIKTRGQQVTLSCSPISGHRSVSWYQQTPGQGLQFLFEYFSETQRNKGNFPGRFSGRQFSNSRSEMNVSTLELGDSALYLCASSPTGDTEAFFGQGTRLTVV.